This TCR beta chain was observed in a study of OX40 agonist ivuxolimab in advanced cancers. The study's findings and limits: Mean expanded clone counts were higher in CD8+ than CD4+ T cells.

The CDR3 runs 13 residues. The ends were cut back, 0 bases at V and 7 bases at J, with 10 bases in the middle. Germline-derived CDR1 and CDR2 are SGHRS and YFSETQ. About this clone: Its antigen remains unknown.

Method: immunoSEQ multiplex PCR; TCRdb's copy keeps in-frame clones and lacks some. Of around 50,000 clones listed, 84% are singletons. V and J are TRBV5-1 and TRBJ1-2; D is unresolved. Here the sequenced sample was CD4+ or CD8+ T cells sorted from blood, taken in a trial of the OX40 agonist ivuxolimab. The clonotype originates from an adult with an advanced solid tumor such as melanoma, head and neck, liver or kidney cancer. DNA of the CDR3: TGCGCCAGCAGCTTGGCGACAAGGAGTGGCTACACCTTC. It is translated as CASSLATRSGYTF.